The clone carrying this T cell receptor beta chain was observed a single time. Its matching antigen is unknown. It was with 60 Vbeta and 13 Jbeta primers that the PCR ran. Produced via immunoSEQ multiplex PCR; TCRdb's table is partial and in-frame only. The repertoire has over 150,000 clones, around three quarters of them found once; the top ten carry around 4.1%. The germline V gene has CDR1 SNHLY and CDR2 FYNNEI. The trim removed 8 bases at V and 7 bases at J, leaving 7 bases unmatched. This CDR3 is built from 12 residues. These data come from a study of cytomegalovirus exposure and HLA in healthy donors. Study as a whole: Genotyping showed around four fifths of fewer than 500 donors falling in the Caucasian-associated ancestry cluster. Study conclusions and caveats: Association of a missense DCLRE1C variant with TCR beta V- and J-gene trimming was reported in a later analysis.

There were likely unrecorded immune exposures, though donors were nominally healthy when sampled. The sequence was collected from a woman in her forties in good health and CMV-seronegative. The sample taken for sequencing was PBMCs. This chain links TRBV2 with TRBJ1-2; the match to TRBD1 covers 7 bases. In DNA form, the CDR3 reads TGTGCCAGCGGGACAGAGATTTTTGGCTACACCTTC. This translates into CASGTEIFGYTF.